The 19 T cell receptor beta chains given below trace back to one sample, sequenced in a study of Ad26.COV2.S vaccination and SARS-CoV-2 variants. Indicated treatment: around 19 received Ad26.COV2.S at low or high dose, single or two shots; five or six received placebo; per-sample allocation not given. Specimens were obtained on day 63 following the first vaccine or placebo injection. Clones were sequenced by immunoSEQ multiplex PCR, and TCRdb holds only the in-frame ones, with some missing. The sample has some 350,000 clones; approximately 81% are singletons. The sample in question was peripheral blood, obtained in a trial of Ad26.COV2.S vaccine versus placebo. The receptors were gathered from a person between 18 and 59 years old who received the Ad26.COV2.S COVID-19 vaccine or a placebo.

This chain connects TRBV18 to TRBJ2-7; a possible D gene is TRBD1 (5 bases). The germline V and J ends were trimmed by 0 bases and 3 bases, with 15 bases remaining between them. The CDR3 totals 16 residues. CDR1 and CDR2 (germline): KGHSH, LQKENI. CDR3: CASSPPRQSIFYEQYF. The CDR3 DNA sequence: TGTGCCAGCTCACCACCGAGACAGTCCATATTCTACGAGCAGTACTTC.

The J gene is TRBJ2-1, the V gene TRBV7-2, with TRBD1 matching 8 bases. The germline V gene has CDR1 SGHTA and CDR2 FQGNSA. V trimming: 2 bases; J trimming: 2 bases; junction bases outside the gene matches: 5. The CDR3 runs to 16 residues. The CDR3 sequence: CASSLTRQGTYNEQFF. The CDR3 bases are TGTGCCAGCAGCTTAACCCGACAGGGGACCTACAATGAGCAGTTCTTC.

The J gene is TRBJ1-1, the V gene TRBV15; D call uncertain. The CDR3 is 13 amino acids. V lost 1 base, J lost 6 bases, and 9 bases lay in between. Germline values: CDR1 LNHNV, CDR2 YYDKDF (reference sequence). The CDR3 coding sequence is TGTGCCACCAGCAGAGGGCCGCTCCCTGAAGCTTTCTTT. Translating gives CATSRGPLPEAFF.

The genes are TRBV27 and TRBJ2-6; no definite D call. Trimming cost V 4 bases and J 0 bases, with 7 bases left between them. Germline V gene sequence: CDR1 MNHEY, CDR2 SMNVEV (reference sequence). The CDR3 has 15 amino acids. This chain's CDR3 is CASSSVPSGANVLTF. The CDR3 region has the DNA TGTGCCAGCAGTTCCGTCCCCTCTGGGGCCAACGTCCTGACTTTC.

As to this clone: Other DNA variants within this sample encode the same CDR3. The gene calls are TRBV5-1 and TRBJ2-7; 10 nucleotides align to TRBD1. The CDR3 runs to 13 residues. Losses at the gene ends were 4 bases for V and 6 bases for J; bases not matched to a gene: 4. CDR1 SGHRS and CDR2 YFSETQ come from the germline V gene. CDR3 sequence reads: CASSPRDRGEQYF. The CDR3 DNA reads TGCGCCAGCAGCCCCCGGGACAGGGGCGAGCAGTACTTC.

DNA of the CDR3: TGTGCCAGCAGCTGGGGGGACAGTATCTACGAGCAGTACTTC. Its translation: CASSWGDSIYEQYF. The chain links TRBV5-4 to TRBJ2-7, with D possibly TRBD1 on 7 matching bases. Between the trimmed V and J ends, which lost 3 bases and 3 bases, there was a span of 13 bases. The CDR3 spans 14 residues. The V gene's germline CDR1 is SGHNT and CDR2 YYREEE (reference sequence).

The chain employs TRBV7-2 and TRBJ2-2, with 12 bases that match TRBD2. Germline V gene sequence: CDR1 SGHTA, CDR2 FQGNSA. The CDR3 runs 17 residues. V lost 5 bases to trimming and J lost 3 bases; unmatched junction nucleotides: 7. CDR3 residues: CASSPTTSGRYTGELFF. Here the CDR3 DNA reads TGTGCCAGCAGCCCAACGACTAGCGGGAGATACACCGGGGAGCTGTTTTTT.

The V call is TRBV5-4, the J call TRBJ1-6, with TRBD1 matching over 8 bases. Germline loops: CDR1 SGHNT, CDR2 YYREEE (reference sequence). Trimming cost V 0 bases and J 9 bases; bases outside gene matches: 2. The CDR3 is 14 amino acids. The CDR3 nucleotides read TGTGCCAGCAGCTTGGGGACAGGGAGTTCACCCCTCCACTTT. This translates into CASSLGTGSSPLHF.

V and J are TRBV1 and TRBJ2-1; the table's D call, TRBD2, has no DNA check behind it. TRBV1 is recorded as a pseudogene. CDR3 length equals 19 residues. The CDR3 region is CTSSQDSGSGRQTHNEQFF. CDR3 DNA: TGCACCAGCAGCCAAGATTCTGGTAGCGGGAGGCAAACACACAATGAGCAGTTCTTC.

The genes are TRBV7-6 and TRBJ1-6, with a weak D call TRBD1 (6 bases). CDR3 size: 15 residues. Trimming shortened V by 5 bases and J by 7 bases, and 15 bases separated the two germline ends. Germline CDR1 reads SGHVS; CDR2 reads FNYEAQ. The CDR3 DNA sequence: TGTGCCAGCAGCCCCGGAGTGCAGGGGAATTCACCCCTCCACTTT. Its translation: CASSPGVQGNSPLHF.

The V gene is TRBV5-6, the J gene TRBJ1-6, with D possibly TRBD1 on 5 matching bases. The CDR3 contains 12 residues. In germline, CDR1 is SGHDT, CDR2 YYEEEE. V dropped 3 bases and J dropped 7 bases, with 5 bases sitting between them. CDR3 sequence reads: CASSWGNSPLHF. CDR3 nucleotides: TGTGCCAGCAGCTGGGGGAATTCACCCCTCCACTTT.

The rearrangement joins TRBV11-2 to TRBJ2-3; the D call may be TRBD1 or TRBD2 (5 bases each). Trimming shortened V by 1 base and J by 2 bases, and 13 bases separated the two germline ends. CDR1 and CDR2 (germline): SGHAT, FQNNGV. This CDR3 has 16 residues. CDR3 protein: CASSLGASRDTDTQYF. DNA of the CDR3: TGTGCCAGCAGCTTAGGGGCTAGCAGGGACACAGATACGCAGTATTTT.

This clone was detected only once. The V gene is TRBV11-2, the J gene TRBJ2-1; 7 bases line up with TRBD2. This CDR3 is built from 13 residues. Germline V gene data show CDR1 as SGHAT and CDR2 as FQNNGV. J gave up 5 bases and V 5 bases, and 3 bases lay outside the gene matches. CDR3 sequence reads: CASSREDHNEQFF. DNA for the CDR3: TGTGCCAGCAGCCGGGAGGACCACAATGAGCAGTTCTTC.

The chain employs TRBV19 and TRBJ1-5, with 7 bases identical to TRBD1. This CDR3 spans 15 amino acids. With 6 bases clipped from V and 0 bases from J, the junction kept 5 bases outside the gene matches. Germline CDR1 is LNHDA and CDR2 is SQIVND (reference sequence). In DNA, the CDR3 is TGTGCCAGTAGGACTAGACAGGGTAGCAATCAGCCCCAGCATTTT. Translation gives CASRTRQGSNQPQHF. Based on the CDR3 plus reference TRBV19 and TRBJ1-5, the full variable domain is DGGITQSPKYLFRKEGQNVTLSCEQNLNHDAMYWYRQDPGQGLRLIYYSQIVNDFQKGDIAEGYSVSREKKESFPLTVTSAQKNPTAFYLCASRTRQGSNQPQHFGDGTRLSIL.

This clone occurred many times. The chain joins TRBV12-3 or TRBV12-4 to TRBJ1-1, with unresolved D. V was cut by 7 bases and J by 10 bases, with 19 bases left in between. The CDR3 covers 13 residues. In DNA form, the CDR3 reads TGTGCCAGCACCCCGGACGGAGTCCTTGGAGCTTTCTTT. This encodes CASTPDGVLGAFF.

CDR3 sequence reads: CASSPRDGSSYEQYF. Here the CDR3 DNA reads TGCGCCAGCAGCCCCCGGGACGGTAGCTCCTACGAGCAGTACTTC. The V call is TRBV4-3, the J call TRBJ2-7; D may correspond to TRBD1 or TRBD2 (5 bases each). This CDR3 is 15 amino acids long. Germline CDR1 LGHNA, CDR2 YSLEER. The V gene lost 4 bases and the J gene lost 0 bases, with 13 bases spanning the gap.

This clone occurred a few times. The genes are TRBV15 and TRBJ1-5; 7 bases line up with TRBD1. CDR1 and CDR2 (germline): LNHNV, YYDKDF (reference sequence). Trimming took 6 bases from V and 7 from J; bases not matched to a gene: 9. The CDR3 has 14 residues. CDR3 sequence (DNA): TGTGCCACCAGAGCCCGACAGGGCGGACAGCCCCAGCATTTT. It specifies CATRARQGGQPQHF.

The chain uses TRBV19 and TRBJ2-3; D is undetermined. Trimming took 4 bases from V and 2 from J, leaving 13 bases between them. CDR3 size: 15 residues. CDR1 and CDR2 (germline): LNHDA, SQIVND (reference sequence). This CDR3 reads CASSNGVRTTDTQYF. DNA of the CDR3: TGTGCCAGTAGTAATGGTGTTCGTACCACAGATACGCAGTATTTT.

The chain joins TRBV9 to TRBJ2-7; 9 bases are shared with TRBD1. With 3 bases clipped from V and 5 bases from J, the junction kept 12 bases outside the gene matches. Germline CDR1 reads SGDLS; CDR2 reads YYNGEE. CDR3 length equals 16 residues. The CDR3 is CASSAETGGPTDEQYF. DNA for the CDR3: TGTGCCAGCAGCGCCGAGACAGGGGGTCCGACCGACGAGCAGTACTTC.